This T cell receptor (beta chain) was obtained from a study of a mutant IDH1 vaccine in newly diagnosed glioma (dated by TCRdb to about 2021). Context from the whole study: Patients received eight vaccinations in weeks 1, 3, 5, 7, 11, 15, 19 and 23, corresponding to visits V03 through V10. Before enrollment, most patients had been given radiochemotherapy with temozolomide as standard therapy, while the rest had received either radiotherapy alone or temozolomide alone. Longitudinal TCRB deep sequencing was done for 20 to 25 treated patients, wherever samples were available for exploratory analyses. Of the roughly 32 patients who were treated, around 60% were male and about 40% were female, and the mean age was around 41 years. Peripheral blood was drawn at six visits: V03 (baseline), V05, V07, V10, V12 and V13. Vaccination began 4-6 weeks after radiotherapy alone, or alongside temozolomide cycles in the chemotherapy-containing groups. Study-wide findings and limitations: Selection of PBMC samples for TCRB deep sequencing was based on availability. Immune responses induced by the vaccine were seen in approximately 92% of patients across multiple MHC alleles. Pseudoprogression appeared unrelated to alterations in the top peripheral T cell clonotypes detected by TCRB sequencing. According to the authors, sample limitations meant that analyses of patient blood samples could not be reproduced.

Receptor libraries were prepared by the immunoSEQ multiplex PCR assay. Rearranged TCR beta chain sequences were amplified using the hsTCRB Kit according to the manufacturer's protocol. TCRB libraries were sequenced on an Illumina MiSeq. Regarding the original processing steps: The kit vendor's proprietary platform handled demultiplexing, trimming and gene mapping. TCRdb re-hosts the immuneACCESS table, in-frame sequences only. Its copies lack some clones; in the studies checked, an unresolved V gene accounts for under half of them, and the cause for the rest is not known. Clonal size and the V and J genes are those of that table, whereas D and trimming came from the DNA. The sample has 60,000 to 85,000 clones on record, around 85% of them singletons. Of the sample, approximately 0.8% is held by the ten largest clones. CDR1 SSHAT and CDR2 FNYEAQ are derived from the germline V gene (reference sequence). The CDR3 contains 16 residues, cysteine and phenylalanine counted. Here the CDR3 DNA is all that survives: 48 bases in frame from base 1.

The table lists this clone with a count of one. Its antigen target is currently unknown. The junction and the germline gene differ at one end; a read error may be behind it. This specimen's time point label, per the study, means: week 23, last vaccination. Each vaccine dose, consisting of 300 ug of a 20-mer mutant IDH1 peptide in Montanide, was administered subcutaneously with topical imiquimod. Newly diagnosed WHO grade 3 or 4 IDH1-mutant astrocytomas showing loss of nuclear ATRX were present in the donors. The samples were drawn from NOA16, a multicentre, single-arm, open-label phase I trial in Germany that tested a mutant IDH1 peptide vaccine in humans for the first time. Genomic DNA for TCRB sequencing was extracted from EDTA blood using the DNeasy Blood and Tissue Kit.

The sequencing used PBMCs, collected from a glioma patient whose treatment included an IDH1 peptide vaccine. The sequence links TRBV7-7 to TRBJ2-3, with 8 middle bases fitting TRBD1. The sequence was obtained from a woman in her 50s with glioma. In nucleotide form, the sequence is TGTGCTAGCAGCCCCCTTGGACAGGGAGGCACAGATACGCAGTATTTT. This codes for CASSPLGQGGTDTQYF.